The clone carrying this T cell receptor (beta chain) was seen a handful of times. Its antigen is as yet unknown. These data belong to a study of CD8 T cells in ankylosing spondylitis. Study observations and caveats: A motif of 8 or 9 highly homologous TCR beta variants was seen as apparently characteristic of ankylosing spondylitis blood. Earlier authors reported some of these motif variants in reactive arthritis synovial fluid and blood.

Making use of molecular barcodes, quantitative 5'-RACE generated TCR beta libraries. TCRdb re-analysed the 5' RACE reads in MiXCR, keeping a single row per CDR3 protein. The sample yields roughly 450,000 distinct CDR3 sequences, roughly a quarter seen once. Between the trimmed V and J ends, which lost 6 bases and 1 base, there was a span of 13 bases. Germline V CDR1 and CDR2: SNHLY, FYNNEI. The CDR3 runs to 15 residues. Sequencing was done on a sample of blood, either unsorted or a sorted T cell fraction (not recorded which). This chain links TRBV2 with TRBJ1-5; maybe TRBD1 (6 bases). The source is a male donor with ankylosing spondylitis. The CDR3 spells CASRGGTNSNQPQHF. CDR3 coding DNA: TGTGCCAGCAGGGGCGGGACAAACAGCAATCAGCCCCAGCATTTT. Supplemented by reference TRBV2 and TRBJ1-5, the full variable domain reads EPEVTQTPSHQVTQMGQEVILRCVPISNHLYFYWYRQILGQKVEFLVSFYNNEISEKSEIFDDQFSVERPDGSNFTLKIRSTKLEDSAMYFCASRGGTNSNQPQHFGDGTRLSIL.